This TCR beta chain was profiled in a study of T cell responses to AZD1222 COVID-19 vaccine. Turning to this clone: Antigen: not known.

Regarding the study as a whole: In a largely white British group with more females than males, clonal diversity was possibly underestimated. Repertoires were sampled only after the peak T cell response.

V was cut by 3 bases and J by 5 bases, with 19 bases left in between. Germline CDR1 ENHRY, CDR2 SYGVKD. CDR3 size: 16 residues. TCRdb's copy holds only in-frame clones and misses some; the assay was immunoSEQ multiplex PCR. The data show about 120,000 clones, about 90% seen once. V is TRBV10-3 and J is TRBJ1-1, with D unresolved. This clonotype originated in an adult who received the AZD1222 COVID-19 vaccine. Here the sequenced sample was peripheral blood, taken 28 days after the second AZD1222 dose. The CDR3 region is CAISERGGYRGTEAFF. The CDR3 DNA sequence: TGTGCCATCAGTGAACGTGGTGGATACCGGGGAACTGAAGCTTTCTTT.